This record concerns one T cell receptor beta chain sequence. Its antigen is undetermined. The limits of the CDR3 on the DNA are not certain, so only TCRdb's listed CDR3 is given. This sample is drawn from a study of Graves' ophthalmopathy and Graves' hyperthyroidism. Participants with hyperthyroidism, aged 18 to 65, were newly diagnosed with under 2 months' duration. The authors diagnosed from clinical symptoms, serum thyroxine, TRAb, thyroid ultrasound and orbital computed tomography. Inclusive of both ends, the CDR3 amounts to 16 amino acids. Germline CDR1 reads LNHDA; CDR2 reads SQIVND (reference sequence). Study findings and constraints: Progression of ophthalmopathy was predicted by the model with around 68% sensitivity and around 72% specificity. Blood also held most thyroid clonotypes expanded above 0.001 frequency.

As the template, RNA transcripts were used to amplify TCR beta CDR3 regions. The authors performed first-round RT-PCR with HTBI primers and then a second-round multiplex PCR. Via MiXCR, TCRdb re-called the multiplex PCR reads, giving one row per CDR3 protein. The profile shows over a million distinct CDR3 sequences, 35% to 45% of them singletons. The sample consisted of peripheral blood or thyroid tissue (not recorded which). This chain uses TRBV19 with TRBJ2-2; the table gives TRBD1 as D, unverified against the DNA. The receptor was isolated from an adult man with Graves' hyperthyroidism. The CDR3 is CASSIGGAREPGSCFF.